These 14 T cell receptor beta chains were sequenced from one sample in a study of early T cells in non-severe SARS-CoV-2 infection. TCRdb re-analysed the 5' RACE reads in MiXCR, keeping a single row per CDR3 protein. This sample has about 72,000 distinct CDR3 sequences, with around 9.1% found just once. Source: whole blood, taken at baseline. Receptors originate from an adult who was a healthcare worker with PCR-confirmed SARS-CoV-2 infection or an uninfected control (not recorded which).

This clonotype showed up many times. DNA for the CDR3: TGTGCCAGCAGCTCAGGAAACAGGGGAGGCTCACCCCTCCACTTT. It yields the protein CASSSGNRGGSPLHF. This chain uses TRBV7-3 with TRBJ1-6, with TRBD1 identical over 7 bases. CDR3 length: 15 residues. V lost 4 bases, J lost 10 bases, and 10 bases stayed unmatched. Germline assignment: CDR1 SGHTA and CDR2 FQGTGA.

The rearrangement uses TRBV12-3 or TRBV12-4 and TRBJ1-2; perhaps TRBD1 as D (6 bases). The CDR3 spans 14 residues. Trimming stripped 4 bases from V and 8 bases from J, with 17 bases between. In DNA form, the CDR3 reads TGTGCCAGCAGTTCTTACCTGGGGGCGCGGGGCTACACCTTC. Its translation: CASSSYLGARGYTF.

CDR3 region: CASSLGGRGSSYEQYF. The DNA for the CDR3 is TGCGCCAGCAGCTTGGGAGGTAGGGGTAGCTCCTACGAGCAGTACTTC. This rearrangement joins TRBV5-1 to TRBJ2-7; possibly TRBD1 for D (5 bases). The germline V gene encodes CDR1 SGHRS and CDR2 YFSETQ. Trimming cost V 0 bases and J 0 bases, with 13 bases left between them. The CDR3 covers 16 residues.

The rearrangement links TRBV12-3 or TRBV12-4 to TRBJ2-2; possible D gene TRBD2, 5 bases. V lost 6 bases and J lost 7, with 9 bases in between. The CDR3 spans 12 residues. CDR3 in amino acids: CASRYTSGELFF. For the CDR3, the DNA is TGTGCCAGCAGATATACTAGCGGGGAGCTGTTTTTT.

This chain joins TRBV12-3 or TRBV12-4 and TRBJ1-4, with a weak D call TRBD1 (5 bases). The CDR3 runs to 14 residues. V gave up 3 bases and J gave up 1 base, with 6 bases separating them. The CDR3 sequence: CASSFQGTNEKLFF. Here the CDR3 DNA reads TGTGCCAGCAGTTTTCAGGGAACTAATGAAAAACTGTTTTTT.

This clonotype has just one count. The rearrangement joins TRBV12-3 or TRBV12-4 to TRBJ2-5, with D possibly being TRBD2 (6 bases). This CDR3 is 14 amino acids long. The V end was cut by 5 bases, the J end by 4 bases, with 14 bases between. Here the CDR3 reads CASSPSPGGETQYF. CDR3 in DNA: TGTGCCAGCAGTCCCTCACCCGGGGGAGAGACCCAGTACTTC.

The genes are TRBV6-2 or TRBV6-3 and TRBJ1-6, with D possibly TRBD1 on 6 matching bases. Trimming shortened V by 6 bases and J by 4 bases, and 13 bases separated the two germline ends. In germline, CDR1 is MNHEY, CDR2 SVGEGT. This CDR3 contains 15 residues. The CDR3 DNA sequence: TGTGCCAGCAGCGACCCGGGACAATATAATTCACCCCTCCACTTT. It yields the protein CASSDPGQYNSPLHF.

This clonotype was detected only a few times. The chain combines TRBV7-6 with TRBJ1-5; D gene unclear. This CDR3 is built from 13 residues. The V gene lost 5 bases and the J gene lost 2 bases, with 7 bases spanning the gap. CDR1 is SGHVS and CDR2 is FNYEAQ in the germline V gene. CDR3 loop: CASSPRGNQPQHF. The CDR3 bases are TGTGCCAGCAGCCCCCGCGGCAATCAGCCCCAGCATTTT.

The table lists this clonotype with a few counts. CDR3 coding DNA: TGTGCCAGCGAAGAGGCAGCGAACACCGGGGAGCTGTTTTTT. Amino acids: CASEEAANTGELFF. The V gene is TRBV7-9, the J gene TRBJ2-2; D uncertain. The V end was cut by 8 bases, the J end by 0 bases, with 10 bases between. Germline V gene lookup returns CDR1 SEHNR and CDR2 FQNEAQ (reference sequence). The CDR3 has 14 residues.

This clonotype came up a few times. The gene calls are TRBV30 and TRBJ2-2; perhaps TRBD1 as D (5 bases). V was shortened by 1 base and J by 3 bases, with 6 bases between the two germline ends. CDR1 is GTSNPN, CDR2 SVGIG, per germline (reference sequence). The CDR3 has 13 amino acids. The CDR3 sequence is CAWSAGHTGELFF. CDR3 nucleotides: TGTGCCTGGAGTGCAGGGCACACCGGGGAGCTGTTTTTT.

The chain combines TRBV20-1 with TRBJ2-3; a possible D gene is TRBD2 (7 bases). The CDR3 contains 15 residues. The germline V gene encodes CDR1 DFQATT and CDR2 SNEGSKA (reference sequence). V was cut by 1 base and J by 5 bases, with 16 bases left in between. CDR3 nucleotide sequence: TGCAGTGCTAGAGTTCCGGGGGGCCAGGGAGATACGCAGTATTTT. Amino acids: CSARVPGGQGDTQYF.

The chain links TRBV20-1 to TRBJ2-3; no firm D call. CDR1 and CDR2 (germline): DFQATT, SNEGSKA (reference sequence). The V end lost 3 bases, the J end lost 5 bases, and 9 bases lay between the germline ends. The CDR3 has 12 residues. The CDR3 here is CSARNRRDTQYF. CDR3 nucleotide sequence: TGCAGTGCTAGGAACCGGCGAGATACGCAGTATTTT.

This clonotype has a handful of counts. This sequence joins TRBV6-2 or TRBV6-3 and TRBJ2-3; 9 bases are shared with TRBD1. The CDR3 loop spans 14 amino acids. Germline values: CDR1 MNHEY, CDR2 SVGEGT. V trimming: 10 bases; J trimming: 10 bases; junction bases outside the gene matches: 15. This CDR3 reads CATGWTGVLSAQYF. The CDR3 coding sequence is TGTGCCACGGGATGGACAGGGGTACTAAGTGCGCAGTATTTT.

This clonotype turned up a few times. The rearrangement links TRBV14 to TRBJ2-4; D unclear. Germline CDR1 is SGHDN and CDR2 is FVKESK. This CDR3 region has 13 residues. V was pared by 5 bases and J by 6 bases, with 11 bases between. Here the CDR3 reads CASSLDFVNIQYF. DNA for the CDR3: TGTGCCAGCAGCTTAGACTTCGTAAACATTCAGTACTTC.